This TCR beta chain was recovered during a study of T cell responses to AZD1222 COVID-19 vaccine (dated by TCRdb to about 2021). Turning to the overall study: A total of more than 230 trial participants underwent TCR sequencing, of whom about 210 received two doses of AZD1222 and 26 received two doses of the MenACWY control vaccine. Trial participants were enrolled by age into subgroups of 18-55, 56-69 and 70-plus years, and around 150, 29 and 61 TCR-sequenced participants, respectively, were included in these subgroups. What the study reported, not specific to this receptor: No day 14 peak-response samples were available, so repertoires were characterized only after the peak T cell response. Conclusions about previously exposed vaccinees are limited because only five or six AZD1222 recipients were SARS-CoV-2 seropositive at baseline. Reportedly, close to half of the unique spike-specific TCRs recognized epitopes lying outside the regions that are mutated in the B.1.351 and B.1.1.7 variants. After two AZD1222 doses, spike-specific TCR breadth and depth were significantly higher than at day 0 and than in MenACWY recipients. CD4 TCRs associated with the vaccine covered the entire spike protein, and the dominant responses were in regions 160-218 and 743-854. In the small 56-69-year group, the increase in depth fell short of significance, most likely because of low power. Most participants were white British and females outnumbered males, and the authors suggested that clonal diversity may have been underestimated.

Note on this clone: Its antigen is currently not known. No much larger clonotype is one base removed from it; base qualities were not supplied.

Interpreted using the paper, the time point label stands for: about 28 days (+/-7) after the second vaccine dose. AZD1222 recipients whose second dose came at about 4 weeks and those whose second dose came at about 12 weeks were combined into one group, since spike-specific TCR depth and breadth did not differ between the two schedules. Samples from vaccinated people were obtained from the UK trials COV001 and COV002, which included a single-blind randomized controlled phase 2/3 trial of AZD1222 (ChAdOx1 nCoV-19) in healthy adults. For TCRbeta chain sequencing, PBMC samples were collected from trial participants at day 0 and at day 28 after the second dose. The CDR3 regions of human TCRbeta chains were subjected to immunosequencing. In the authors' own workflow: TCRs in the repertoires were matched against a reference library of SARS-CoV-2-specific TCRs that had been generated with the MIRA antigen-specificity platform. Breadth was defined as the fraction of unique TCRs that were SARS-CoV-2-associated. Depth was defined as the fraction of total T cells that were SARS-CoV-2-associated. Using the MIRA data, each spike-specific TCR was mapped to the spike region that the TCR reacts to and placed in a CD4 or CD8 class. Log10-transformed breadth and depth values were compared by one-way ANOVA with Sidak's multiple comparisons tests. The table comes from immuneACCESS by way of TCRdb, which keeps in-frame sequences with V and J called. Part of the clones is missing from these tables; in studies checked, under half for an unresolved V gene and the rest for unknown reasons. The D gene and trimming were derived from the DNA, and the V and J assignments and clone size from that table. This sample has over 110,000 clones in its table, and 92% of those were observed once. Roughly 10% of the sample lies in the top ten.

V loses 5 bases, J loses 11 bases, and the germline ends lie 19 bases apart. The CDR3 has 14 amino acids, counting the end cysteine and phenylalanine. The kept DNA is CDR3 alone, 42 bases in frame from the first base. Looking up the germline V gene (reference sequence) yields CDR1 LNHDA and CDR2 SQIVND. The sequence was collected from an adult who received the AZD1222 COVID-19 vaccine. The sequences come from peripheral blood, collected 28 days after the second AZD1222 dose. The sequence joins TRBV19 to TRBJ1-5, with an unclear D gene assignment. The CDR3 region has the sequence CASSSSWLVTAQHF. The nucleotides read TGTGCCAGTAGTTCCTCCTGGCTCGTCACGGCCCAGCATTTT.